This TCR beta chain was identified in a study of CD8 T cells in ankylosing spondylitis. One entry per CDR3 protein results from TCRdb running MiXCR on the 5' RACE reads. The table includes 200,000 to 250,000 distinct CDR3 sequences, roughly 10% detected once. The CDR3 is 16 amino acids. V lost 7 bases to trimming and J lost 6 bases, with 22 bases between them. Germline V lookup: CDR1 MNHNS, CDR2 SASEGT. This clonotype originated in a male donor with ankylosing spondylitis or in good health (not recorded which). The specimen sequenced was blood, either unsorted or a sorted T cell fraction (not recorded which). The genes are TRBV6-1 and TRBJ2-1, with D perhaps TRBD1 (6 bases). Written as DNA, the CDR3 is TGTGCCAGCAACCCTCTAGTGGGGACATCCACCAATGAGCAGTTCTTC. Translation gives CASNPLVGTSTNEQFF.